This T cell receptor beta chain was identified during a study of T-cell memory formation after mild COVID-19. Across the whole study: Largely, TCR clusters stayed within a single donor.

Germline CDR1 SGDLS, CDR2 YYNGEE. CDR3 size: 12 residues. V gave up 0 bases and J gave up 4 bases, with 4 bases separating them. Whole-study results and caveats: Clones that got smaller from day 15 to 85 had even CD4/CD8, while clones growing later tipped toward CD4+.

Using its own MiXCR run on the 5' RACE reads, TCRdb lists one record per CDR3 protein. The sample has around 530,000 distinct CDR3 sequences; less than 25% are singletons. In the case of this clonotype: Its antigen remains unknown.

This sequence joins TRBV9 and TRBJ2-5, with D uncertain. Sample: PBMCs or a T cell subset sorted from them (not recorded which). This TCR came from an adult woman who had mild COVID-19 (a few samples of this study predate the infection). Cell type and time point are not known. The CDR3 loop is CASSVGTETQYF. In DNA form, the CDR3 reads TGTGCCAGCAGCGTAGGGACAGAGACCCAGTACTTC.